The clone carrying this T cell receptor (beta chain) was seen a few times. This sample is part of a study of beta chain features in type 1 diabetes. Sequencing targeted expressed TCRB transcripts, as all isolated RNA had been reverse transcribed. Produced via immunoSEQ multiplex PCR; TCRdb's table is partial and in-frame only. The table shows under 450,000 clones, with roughly 15% occurring only once. Germline lookup yields CDR1 SGDLS and CDR2 YYNGEE. The germline V and J ends were trimmed by 4 bases and 3 bases, with 17 bases remaining between them. CDR3 length: 15 amino acids. Material for sequencing was naive CD4+ T cells from blood. The rearrangement uses TRBV9 and TRBJ2-7; possibly TRBD2 for D (5 bases). The TCR sequence derives from a young woman in good health. DNA for the CDR3: TGTGCCAGCAGCTCCTCCGTGGCGGGCCTCTACGAGCAGTACTTC. It translates to CASSSSVAGLYEQYF.